A selection of T cell receptor beta chains follows, all from one sample in a study of cytomegalovirus exposure and HLA in healthy donors. Here immunoSEQ multiplex PCR was the method, and the copy in TCRdb shows in-frame clones only, minus some. The sample carries around 200,000 clones, about 88% recorded once. Sequences were obtained from PBMCs. All receptors derive from a woman in her twenties or thirties in good health and CMV-seronegative. Each CDR3 is given with its conserved first and last residue. The D gene is left open where the match is weak. For some rows the clone size is stated as once, few or many, or as a class when expanded; others skip it.

TRBJ2-7 . TRBV27 once 13 CASSQTPTYEQYF TGTGCCAGCAGTCAGACACCAACCTACGAGCAGTACTTC
TRBJ1-4 TRBD1 TRBV9 . 14 CASSVDRGGEKLFF TGTGCCAGCAGCGTCGACAGGGGAGGAGAAAAACTGTTTTTT
TRBJ1-1 . TRBV14 once 15 CASRDSGGVGTEAFF TGTGCCAGCAGAGACTCCGGCGGCGTTGGGACTGAAGCTTTCTTT
TRBJ2-2 . TRBV9 few 16 CASSPNALQDTGELFF TGTGCCAGCAGCCCCAACGCCTTACAGGACACCGGGGAGCTGTTTTTT
TRBJ2-6 . TRBV6-1 . 15 CASSEGYSGANVLTF TGTGCCAGCAGTGAAGGTTACTCTGGGGCCAACGTCCTGACTTTC
TRBJ2-1 . TRBV28 . 12 CASSLQYNEQFF TGTGCCAGCAGTTTACAATACAATGAGCAGTTCTTC
TRBJ1-2 . TRBV9 . 15 CASSVVSGSGYGYTF TGTGCCAGCAGCGTAGTCTCAGGGTCGGGCTATGGCTACACCTTC
TRBJ1-1 . TRBV14 . 15 CASSPAGGASLLAFF TGTGCCAGCAGCCCGGCCGGAGGCGCGAGTTTATTGGCTTTCTTT
TRBJ2-3 TRBD2 TRBV28 . 19 CASSFWGLAGGLRTDTQYF TGTGCCAGCAGTTTCTGGGGACTAGCGGGAGGTCTCAGGACAGATACGCAGTATTTT
TRBJ2-7 . TRBV6-1 once 13 CASSESLTYEQYF TGTGCCAGCAGTGAGAGTTTAACTTACGAGCAGTACTTC
TRBJ1-1 . TRBV4-1 . 14 CASSPQQGSAEAFF TGCGCCAGCAGCCCGCAGCAGGGGTCCGCTGAAGCTTTCTTT
TRBJ2-5 . TRBV7-9 . 15 CASSSNREGSETQYF TGTGCCAGCAGCTCAAACAGGGAGGGATCGGAAACCCAGTACTTC
TRBJ2-7 . TRBV6-6 . 14 CASKNGDNSYEQYF TGTGCCAGCAAAAACGGGGACAACTCCTACGAGCAGTACTTC
TRBJ2-7 . TRBV4-1 . 13 CASSQEADYEQYF TGCGCCAGCAGCCAAGAAGCTGATTACGAGCAGTACTTC
TRBJ1-2 . TRBV28 . 16 CASSLTVDGRGYGYTF TGTGCCAGCAGTTTAACAGTAGATGGCAGGGGCTATGGCTACACCTTC
TRBJ1-1 . TRBV5-1 . 14 CASSFPGDGTEAFF TGCGCCAGCAGCTTTCCGGGGGATGGGACTGAAGCTTTCTTT
TRBJ2-1 . TRBV7-6 . 17 CASSNLRDSYSYNEQFF TGTGCCAGCAGCAACCTCCGCGACTCTTACTCCTACAATGAGCAGTTCTTC
TRBJ1-1 . TRBV19 . 12 CASSIGTIEAFF TGTGCCAGTAGTATAGGGACAATTGAAGCTTTCTTT
TRBJ1-2 . TRBV4-2 . 15 CASSQGGRLTYGYTF TGTGCCAGCAGCCAAGGGGGCCGCCTTACCTATGGCTACACCTTC
TRBJ2-5 . TRBV18 few 14 CASSPGTIQETQYF TGTGCCAGCTCACCCGGGACAATACAAGAGACCCAGTACTTC
TRBJ2-3 TRBD2 TRBV18 . 15 CASSRGLAGIDTQYF TGTGCCAGCTCACGTGGACTAGCGGGAATAGATACGCAGTATTTT
TRBJ2-7 . TRBV10-3 . 15 CAISLSDSSSYEQYF TGTGCCATCAGTCTCTCGGACAGCAGCTCCTACGAGCAGTACTTC
TRBJ2-5 TRBD2 TRBV5-1 . 16 CASRQGLAGEIETQYF TGCGCCAGCAGGCAGGGACTAGCGGGAGAAATTGAGACCCAGTACTTC
TRBJ1-3 . TRBV6-1 . 14 CASSQNIRGNTIYF TGTGCCAGCAGTCAAAACATCAGGGGTAACACCATATATTTT
TRBJ1-5 . TRBV2 . 14 CASAGLNSNQPQHF TGTGCCAGCGCGGGACTGAATAGCAATCAGCCCCAGCATTTT
TRBJ1-1 TRBD1 TRBV19 . 16 CASSPPTGGAQPGAFF TGTGCCAGTAGTCCGCCCACAGGGGGGGCGCAACCGGGAGCTTTCTTT
TRBJ2-7 . TRBV7-2 once 15 CASSLRAGEGNEQYF TGTGCCAGCAGCTTAAGGGCAGGGGAGGGTAACGAGCAGTACTTC
TRBJ1-2 . TRBV28 . 12 CASSLKHYGYTF TGTGCCAGCAGTTTAAAGCACTATGGCTACACCTTC
TRBJ1-2 . TRBV7-2 . 14 CASSLLGALYGYTF TGTGCCAGCAGCTTACTGGGGGCTCTATATGGCTACACCTTC
TRBJ2-1 . TRBV29-1 . 14 CSVEVQGKANEQFF TGCAGCGTTGAAGTTCAGGGAAAAGCCAATGAGCAGTTCTTC
TRBJ2-1 TRBD2 TRBV5-1 few 15 CASEFGASGNNEQFF TGCGCCAGCGAATTTGGGGCTAGCGGGAACAATGAGCAGTTCTTC
TRBJ2-5 . TRBV7-2 . 13 CASSLVLQETQYF TGTGCCAGCAGCTTAGTACTCCAAGAGACCCAGTACTTC